This T cell receptor beta chain was found in a study of CD8 T cells in ankylosing spondylitis (dated by TCRdb to 2016 to 2017). Notes on the research overall: The study profiled T cell receptor beta repertoires in healthy donors and ankylosing spondylitis patients to find disease-linked TCR variants. The whole study cohort included 108 healthy donors and under 30 ankylosing spondylitis patients. Peripheral blood samples were taken, and synovial fluid was additionally collected from ankylosing spondylitis patients. The paper as a whole reports these results and caveats: The disease-linked clones were reported as significantly enriched in matched synovial fluid samples from ankylosing spondylitis patients. Blood from ankylosing spondylitis patients appeared to be characterized by a TCR beta motif made up of under ten highly homologous amino acid variants. A CD8+ phenotype was shown by the disease-linked clones, which were found at relatively low frequencies in peripheral blood. Some of the motif variants had been reported before in the synovial fluid and blood of reactive arthritis patients, a finding that suggests common disease-initiation mechanisms.

Sequencing took place on an Illumina HiSeq 2500. TCR beta libraries were prepared by quantitative 5'-RACE with molecular barcodes. Processing in the source paper ran as follows. Disease-linked TCR variants were identified with a new computational method built on a probabilistic model of VDJ rearrangement. TCRdb itself trimmed the public reads at Q25 with fastp, ran MiXCR and retained productive beta chains. Identical CDR3 proteins give one entry, which carries the most common genes and DNA. TCRdb assigned the V and J calls; the authors' analysis was not used. The sample has 350,000 to 450,000 distinct CDR3 sequences on record, roughly 20% of them singletons. Of the sample, about 12% falls within the top ten clones. V and J are truncated by 9 bases and 4 bases respectively, leaving an intervening sequence of 10 bases. From its cysteine to its phenylalanine, the CDR3 spans 11 amino acids. The only DNA kept is the CDR3, 33 bases in frame from the first base. Per the germline V gene, MNHEY is the CDR1 and SVGAGI is the CDR2.

About this clonotype itself: The specificity of this receptor is unknown. One base away there is no much larger clone; base qualities are not given.

The sequence links TRBV6-5 to TRBJ2-7; no confident D gene assignment can be made. The TCR comes from a male donor with ankylosing spondylitis or in good health (not recorded which). The source material was blood, either unsorted or a sorted T cell fraction (not recorded which). The DNA reads as follows: TGTGCCAGTAAGTCCGGATACGAGCAGTACTTC. This translates into CASKSGYEQYF.